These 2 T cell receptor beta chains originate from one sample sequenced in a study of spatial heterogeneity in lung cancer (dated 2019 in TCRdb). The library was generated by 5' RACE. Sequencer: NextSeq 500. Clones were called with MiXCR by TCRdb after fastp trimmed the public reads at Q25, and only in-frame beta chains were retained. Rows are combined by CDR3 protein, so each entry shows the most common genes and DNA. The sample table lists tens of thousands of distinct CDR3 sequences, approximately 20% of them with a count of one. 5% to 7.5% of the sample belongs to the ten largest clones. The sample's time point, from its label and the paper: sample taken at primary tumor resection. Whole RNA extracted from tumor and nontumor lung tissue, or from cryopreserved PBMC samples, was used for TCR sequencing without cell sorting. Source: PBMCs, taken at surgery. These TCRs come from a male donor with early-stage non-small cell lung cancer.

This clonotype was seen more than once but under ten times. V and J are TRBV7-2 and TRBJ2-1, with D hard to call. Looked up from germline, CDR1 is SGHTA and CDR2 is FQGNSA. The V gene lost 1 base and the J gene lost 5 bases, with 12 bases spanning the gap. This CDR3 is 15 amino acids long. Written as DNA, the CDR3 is TGTGCCAGCAGCTTAGGTCTAGGGTACAACAATGAGCAGTTCTTC. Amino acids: CASSLGLGYNNEQFF.

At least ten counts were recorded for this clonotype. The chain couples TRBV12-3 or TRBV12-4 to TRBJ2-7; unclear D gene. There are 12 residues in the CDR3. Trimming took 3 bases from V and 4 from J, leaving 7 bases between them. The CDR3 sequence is CASSFDTYEQYF. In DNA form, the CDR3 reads TGTGCCAGCAGTTTCGACACATACGAGCAGTACTTC.